The present T cell receptor (beta chain) was sequenced within a study of shared clonotypes between healthy human individuals. The CDR3 runs 14 residues. CDR1 is MNHNS, CDR2 SASEGT, per germline. With 10 bases removed from V and 3 bases from J, the gap between germline ends came to 18 bases. General study results and limits: Rarefaction gave evidence that sorted-subset sequencing remained incomplete despite large depth.

With regard to this clone: As yet, its antigen is unknown.

The repertoire was sequenced with immunoSEQ multiplex PCR; TCRdb's copy has only in-frame clones and lacks some. The sample has about 1.5 million clones; over 95% are singletons. Sequenced input: naive CD4+ T cells sorted from blood. As for subset: CD45RA+ positively selected. This chain uses TRBV6-1 with TRBJ1-2; D is perhaps TRBD1 (5 bases). This TCR came from a man aged 25 to 40 in good health. CDR3 bases: TGTGCCACCACCGCAGGGAGAAACTACTATGGCTACACCTTC. It codes for CATTAGRNYYGYTF.